The rows below give T cell receptor beta chains drawn from one sample of a study of OX40 agonist ivuxolimab in advanced cancers. Sequencing used immunoSEQ multiplex PCR; TCRdb keeps in-frame clones, though not all of them. The table records 55,000 to 90,000 clones, roughly 80% of them present only once. Sequencing was performed on CD4+ or CD8+ T cells sorted from blood, taken in a trial of the OX40 agonist ivuxolimab. Receptors were obtained from an adult with an advanced solid tumor such as melanoma, head and neck, liver or kidney cancer. The CDR3 runs from the conserved cysteine through the conserved F or W. A D gene is named only where the DNA matches it firmly. Clone sizes are given selectively: once, few, many, or a class where the clone is expanded.

DNA	CDR3	D	V	size	J
TGTGCCAGCAGCTTAAGACTAGGCTACACCTTC	CASSLRLGYTF	-	TRBV5-6	-	TRBJ1-2
TGTGCCAGCAGACCGACCACCCGATCCTACGAGCAGTACTTC	CASRPTTRSYEQYF	-	TRBV7-2	-	TRBJ2-7
TGTGCCAGCAGCCTCCTCGGGAATAACAATGAGCAGTTCTTC	CASSLLGNNNEQFF	-	TRBV14	-	TRBJ2-1
TGTGCCAGTAGTGTGGGACAGGAGGGGAAGACCCAGTACTTC	CASSVGQEGKTQYF	TRBD1	TRBV19	-	TRBJ2-5
TGTGCCAGTAGTCCGTCGACAGGCCCCTACGAGCAGTACTTC	CASSPSTGPYEQYF	-	TRBV19	-	TRBJ2-7
TGTGCCAGTAGTATCCGCACTACGCGGGAGCAGTACTTC	CASSIRTTREQYF	-	TRBV19	few	TRBJ2-7
TGTGCCAGCAGTTCCGACCGGTCCGCCCGGACCCAGTACTTC	CASSSDRSARTQYF	-	TRBV6-5	-	TRBJ2-5
TGTGCCAGCAGCTCGGGAGGAGGGGGCTCCTACGAGCAGTACTTC	CASSSGGGGSYEQYF	-	TRBV6-6	once	TRBJ2-7
TGTGCCAGCAGCGCAGGGGGGATTCATCACACAGATACGCAGTATTTT	CASSAGGIHHTDTQYF	-	TRBV9	few	TRBJ2-3
TGCGCCAGCAGCCAAGATAAAAATCAGGGGGCGGATAGAAATTCACCCCTCCACTTT	CASSQDKNQGADRNSPLHF	TRBD1	TRBV4-1	-	TRBJ1-6
TGCGCCAGCAGTGCCCCGGGACCCCCTCTTAACTATGGCTACACCTTC	CASSAPGPPLNYGYTF	-	TRBV10-1	-	TRBJ1-2
TGCGCCAGCAGCTTCCGGGACATATACAATGAGCAGTTCTTC	CASSFRDIYNEQFF	-	TRBV5-1	-	TRBJ2-1
TGCGCCAGCAGCACTGGACAGCGCGTTCTCTATGGCTACACCTTC	CASSTGQRVLYGYTF	-	TRBV5-1	once	TRBJ1-2
TGTGCCAGCAGTTTGGGACAGTCCTACGAGCAGTACTTC	CASSLGQSYEQYF	TRBD1	TRBV6-5	-	TRBJ2-7
TGTGCCAGTAGTGCCGGGGGCAAGAATAATGAAAAACTGTTTTTT	CASSAGGKNNEKLFF	-	TRBV19	-	TRBJ1-4
TGTGCCACGTCTTTCGGGATAAATGGTGAAGCTTTCTTT	CATSFGINGEAFF	-	TRBV6-5	few	TRBJ1-1
TGTGCCAGCACGCGGGATCGGGAAAAACTGTTTTTT	CASTRDREKLFF	-	TRBV6-5	-	TRBJ1-4
TGTGCCAGCAGCCCGAATTTTGGACAGTCCTCAGGGTCACCCCTCCACTTT	CASSPNFGQSSGSPLHF	-	TRBV9	-	TRBJ1-6
TGCGCCAGCAGCTTGGAAGTCCAAGGCTACGAGCAGTACTTC	CASSLEVQGYEQYF	-	TRBV5-1	-	TRBJ2-7
TGTGCCAGCAGCTTAGCAATGGGGGATAATCAGCCCCAGCATTTT	CASSLAMGDNQPQHF	-	TRBV7-9	-	TRBJ1-5
TGTGCCAGCAATCCCGGGGGAAGTGGAAACACCATATATTTT	CASNPGGSGNTIYF	-	TRBV9	-	TRBJ1-3
TGCAGCGTTGCATGGGGGGGTTGGAAGGGTGAGCGTCAGCCCCAGCATTTT	CSVAWGGWKGERQPQHF	-	TRBV29-1	-	TRBJ1-5
TGTGCCAGCAGCTTAGTTCACGCAGGGACGGGTCAGCCCCAGCATTTT	CASSLVHAGTGQPQHF	-	TRBV7-8	-	TRBJ1-5
TGCGCCAGCAGTGAGGGGGTAAAGCCCCAGCATTTT	CASSEGVKPQHF	-	TRBV10-1	-	TRBJ1-5
TGTGCCACCAGCCCTTGGGACGGCTCTAGGTGGACTGAAGCTTTCTTT	CATSPWDGSRWTEAFF	-	TRBV15	-	TRBJ1-1
TGTGCCAGCAGTCGCTATCGGGCAGATACGCAGTATTTT	CASSRYRADTQYF	-	TRBV2	-	TRBJ2-3
TGTGCCAGCCGAACATCCCTGAACACTGAAGCTTTCTTT	CASRTSLNTEAFF	-	TRBV19	-	TRBJ1-1
TGTGCCAGCAGCCATGGCATCCTCGATGGGAATGAGCAGTTCTTC	CASSHGILDGNEQFF	-	TRBV16	-	TRBJ2-1
TGTGCCAGCAGATTGTATGGGGCGATTGAAAAACTGTTTTTT	CASRLYGAIEKLFF	-	TRBV2	-	TRBJ1-4
TGTGCCAGCAGTCCCGACAGAGCTACGGGGCAGTACTTC	CASSPDRATGQYF	-	TRBV6-6	-	TRBJ2-7
TGTGCCAGCAGTTCCGCAGGGACCCAGTACTTC	CASSSAGTQYF	-	TRBV27	-	TRBJ2-5
TGTGCCAGTAGTAAAAGCGGACCTAGCACAGATACGCAGTATTTT	CASSKSGPSTDTQYF	-	TRBV19	few	TRBJ2-3
TGTGCCAGCAGCCAAGACAGGGGGGCGTCCTACAATGAGCAGTTCTTC	CASSQDRGASYNEQFF	TRBD1	TRBV5-6	-	TRBJ2-1
TGTGCCAGTAGTATCGGGGTGGAGTATGGCTACACCTTC	CASSIGVEYGYTF	-	TRBV19	-	TRBJ1-2
TGTGCCACCAGCAGAGATGGGCAGGGGCCTCATCAGCCCCAGCATTTT	CATSRDGQGPHQPQHF	-	TRBV15	-	TRBJ1-5
TGTGCCAGTACGTTAAGGGGAATCAATGAGCAGTTCTTC	CASTLRGINEQFF	-	TRBV19	few	TRBJ2-1
TGTGCCAGCAGCGCCTACAGGGTGTGGGGACACAATGAGCAGTTCTTC	CASSAYRVWGHNEQFF	-	TRBV9	-	TRBJ2-1
TGTGCCAGCAGTGTCACCGGGACAGCAGTTAACAATGAGCAGTTCTTC	CASSVTGTAVNNEQFF	TRBD1	TRBV28	-	TRBJ2-1
TGTGCCAGCACACAGGATCTCAATCAGCCCCAGCATTTT	CASTQDLNQPQHF	-	TRBV2	few	TRBJ1-5
TGTGCCAGCAGCCCTACAGGGGCTAAGCAGTACTTC	CASSPTGAKQYF	TRBD1	TRBV7-9	-	TRBJ2-7
TGCGCCAGCAGCTTAACAGGGGGGCCTGAAAACACCATATATTTT	CASSLTGGPENTIYF	TRBD1	TRBV5-1	-	TRBJ1-3
TGCGCCAGCAGCTTGGATCCAGGGATCAATCAGCCCCAGCATTTT	CASSLDPGINQPQHF	-	TRBV5-1	few	TRBJ1-5
TGCGCCAGCAGAAGGCCAGAAGTCCAAGAGACCCAGTACTTC	CASRRPEVQETQYF	-	TRBV5-1	once	TRBJ2-5
TGCGCCAGCAGCTTGGAGGGAACCCTGACTTCACCCCTCCACTTT	CASSLEGTLTSPLHF	-	TRBV5-1	-	TRBJ1-6
TGCGCCAGCAGCCAAGAACCCCGACTAGCGGGGGGCAATACGCAGTATTTT	CASSQEPRLAGGNTQYF	TRBD2	TRBV4-1	-	TRBJ2-3
TGCGCCAGCGTCGAGCTTATGAACACCGGGGAGCTGTTTTTT	CASVELMNTGELFF	-	TRBV5-1	-	TRBJ2-2
TGTGCCGCCGCGACAGGGGCCTACGAGCAGTACTTC	CAAATGAYEQYF	TRBD1	TRBV6-1	-	TRBJ2-7